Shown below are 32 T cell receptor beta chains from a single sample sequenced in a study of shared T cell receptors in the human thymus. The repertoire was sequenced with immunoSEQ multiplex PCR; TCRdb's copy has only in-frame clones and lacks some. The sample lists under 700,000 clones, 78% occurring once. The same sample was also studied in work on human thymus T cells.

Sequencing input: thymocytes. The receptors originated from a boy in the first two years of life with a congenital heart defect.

CDR3 DNA sequence: TGCGCCAGCAGCCGGGAGGGCCTAGAGACCCAGTACTTC. Its translation is CASSREGLETQYF. This chain connects TRBV4-1 to TRBJ2-5, with 7 bases fitting TRBD2. The CDR3 has 13 residues. Trimming at V came to 4 bases and at J to 4 bases, leaving 3 bases not matched to a gene. Per germline, CDR1 MGHRA and CDR2 YSYEKL.

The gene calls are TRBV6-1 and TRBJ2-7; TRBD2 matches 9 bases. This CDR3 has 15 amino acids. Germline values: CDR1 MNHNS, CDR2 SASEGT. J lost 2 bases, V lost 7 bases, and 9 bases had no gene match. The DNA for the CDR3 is TGTGCCAGCACTATGACTAGCGGCCTTGCCTACGAGCAGTACTTC. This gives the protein CASTMTSGLAYEQYF.

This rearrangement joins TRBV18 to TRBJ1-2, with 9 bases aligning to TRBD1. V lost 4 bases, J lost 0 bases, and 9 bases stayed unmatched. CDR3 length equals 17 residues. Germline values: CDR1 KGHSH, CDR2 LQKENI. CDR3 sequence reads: CASSRPGQGGSNYGYTF. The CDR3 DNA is TGTGCCAGCTCACGACCGGGACAGGGAGGCTCTAACTATGGCTACACCTTC.

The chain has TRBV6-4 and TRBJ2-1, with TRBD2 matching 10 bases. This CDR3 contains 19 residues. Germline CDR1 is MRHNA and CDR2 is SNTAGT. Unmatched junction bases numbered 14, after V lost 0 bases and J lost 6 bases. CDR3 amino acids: CASSDSLAGLHSERNEQFF. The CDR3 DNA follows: TGTGCCAGCAGTGACTCACTAGCGGGGTTGCATTCTGAGCGCAATGAGCAGTTCTTC.

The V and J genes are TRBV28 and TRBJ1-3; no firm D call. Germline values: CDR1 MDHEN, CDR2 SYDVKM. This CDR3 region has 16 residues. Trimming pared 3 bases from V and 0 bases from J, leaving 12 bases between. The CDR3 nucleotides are TGTGCCAGCAGTTTTTTCAGGAAAGCCTCTGGAAACACCATATATTTT. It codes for CASSFFRKASGNTIYF.

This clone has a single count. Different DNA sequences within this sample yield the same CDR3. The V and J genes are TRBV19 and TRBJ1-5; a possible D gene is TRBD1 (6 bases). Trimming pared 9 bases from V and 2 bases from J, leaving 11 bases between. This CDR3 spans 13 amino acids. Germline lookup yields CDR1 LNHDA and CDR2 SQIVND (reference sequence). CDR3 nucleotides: TGTGCCAGCTCCAGACAGGGCAATCAGCCCCAGCATTTT. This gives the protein CASSRQGNQPQHF.

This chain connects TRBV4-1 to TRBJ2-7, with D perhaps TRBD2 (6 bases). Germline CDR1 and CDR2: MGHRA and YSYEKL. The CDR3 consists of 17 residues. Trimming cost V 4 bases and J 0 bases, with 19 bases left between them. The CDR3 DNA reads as TGCGCCAGCAGCCCTGATGTGGGTAGCGGAGCCTCCTACGAGCAGTACTTC. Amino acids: CASSPDVGSGASYEQYF.

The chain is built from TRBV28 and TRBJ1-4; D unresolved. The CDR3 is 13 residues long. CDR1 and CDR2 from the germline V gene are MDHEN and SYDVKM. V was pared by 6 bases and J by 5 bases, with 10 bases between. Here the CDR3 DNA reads TGTGCCAGCAGCCACCACACGAATGAAAAACTGTTTTTT. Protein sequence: CASSHHTNEKLFF.

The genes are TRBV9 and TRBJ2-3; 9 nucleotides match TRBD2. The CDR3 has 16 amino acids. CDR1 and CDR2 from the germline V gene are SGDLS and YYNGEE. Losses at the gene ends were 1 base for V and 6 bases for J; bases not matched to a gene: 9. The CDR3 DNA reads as TGTGCCAGCAGCGTAAGGGCGGGAGGGCCGGATGATACGCAGTATTTT. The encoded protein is CASSVRAGGPDDTQYF.

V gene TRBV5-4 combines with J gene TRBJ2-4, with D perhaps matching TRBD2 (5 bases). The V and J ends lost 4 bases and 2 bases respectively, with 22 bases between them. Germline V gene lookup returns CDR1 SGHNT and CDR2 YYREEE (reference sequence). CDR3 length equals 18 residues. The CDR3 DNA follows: TGTGCCAGCAGCCCTGAGGGCCCCGACTTCCGGACCAAAAACATTCAGTACTTC. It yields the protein CASSPEGPDFRTKNIQYF. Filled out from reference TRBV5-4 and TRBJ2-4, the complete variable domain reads ETGVTQSPTHLIKTRGQQVTLRCSSQSGHNTVSWYQQALGQGPQFIFQYYREEENGRGNFPPRFSGLQFPNYSSELNVNALELDDSALYLCASSPEGPDFRTKNIQYFGAGTRLSVL.

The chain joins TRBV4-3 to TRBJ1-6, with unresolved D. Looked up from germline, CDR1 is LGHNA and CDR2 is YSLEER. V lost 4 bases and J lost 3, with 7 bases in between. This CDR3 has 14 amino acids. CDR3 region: CASSLSSYNSPLHF. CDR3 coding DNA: TGCGCCAGCAGCCTATCCAGCTATAATTCACCCCTCCACTTT.

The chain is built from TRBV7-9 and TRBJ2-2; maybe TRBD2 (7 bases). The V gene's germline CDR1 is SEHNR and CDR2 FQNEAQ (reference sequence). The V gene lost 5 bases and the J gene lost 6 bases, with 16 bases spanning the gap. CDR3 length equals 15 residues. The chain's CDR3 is CASSPHGGRAGELFF. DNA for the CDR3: TGTGCCAGCAGCCCTCACGGGGGGCGCGCCGGGGAGCTGTTTTTT.

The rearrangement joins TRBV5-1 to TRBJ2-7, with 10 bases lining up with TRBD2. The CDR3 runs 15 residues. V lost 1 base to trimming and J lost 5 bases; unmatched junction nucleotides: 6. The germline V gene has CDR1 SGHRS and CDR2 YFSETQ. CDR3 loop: CASSLWLAGAHEQYF. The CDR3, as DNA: TGCGCCAGCAGCTTGTGGCTAGCGGGAGCCCACGAGCAGTACTTC. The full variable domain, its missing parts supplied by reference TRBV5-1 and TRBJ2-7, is KAGVTQTPRYLIKTRGQQVTLSCSPISGHRSVSWYQQTPGQGLQFLFEYFSETQRNKGNFPGRFSGRQFSNSRSEMNVSTLELGDSALYLCASSLWLAGAHEQYFGPGTRLTVT.

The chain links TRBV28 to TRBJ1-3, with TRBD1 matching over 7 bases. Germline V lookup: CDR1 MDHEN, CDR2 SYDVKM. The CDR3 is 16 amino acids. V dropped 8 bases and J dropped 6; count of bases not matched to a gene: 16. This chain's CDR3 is CASRPDTRGRKNTIYF. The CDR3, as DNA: TGTGCCAGCCGGCCAGACACTAGGGGGCGTAAAAACACCATATATTTT.

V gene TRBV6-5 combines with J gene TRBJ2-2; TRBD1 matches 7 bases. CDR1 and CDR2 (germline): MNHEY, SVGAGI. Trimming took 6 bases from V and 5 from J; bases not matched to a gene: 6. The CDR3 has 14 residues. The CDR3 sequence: CASSRDSQTGELFF. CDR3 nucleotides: TGTGCCAGCAGCCGGGACAGCCAGACCGGGGAGCTGTTTTTT.

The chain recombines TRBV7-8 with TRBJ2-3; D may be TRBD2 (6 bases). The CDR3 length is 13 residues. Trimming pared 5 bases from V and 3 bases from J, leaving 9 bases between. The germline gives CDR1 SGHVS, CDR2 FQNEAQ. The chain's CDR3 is CASSRGLTDTQYF. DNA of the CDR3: TGTGCCAGCAGCAGGGGACTTACAGATACGCAGTATTTT.

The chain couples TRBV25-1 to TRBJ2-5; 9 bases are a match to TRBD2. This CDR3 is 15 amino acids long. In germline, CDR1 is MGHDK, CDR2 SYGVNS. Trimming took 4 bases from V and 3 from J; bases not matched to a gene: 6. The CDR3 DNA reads TGTGCCAGCAGTGGAAATAGCGGGAGAAAAGAGACCCAGTACTTC. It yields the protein CASSGNSGRKETQYF.

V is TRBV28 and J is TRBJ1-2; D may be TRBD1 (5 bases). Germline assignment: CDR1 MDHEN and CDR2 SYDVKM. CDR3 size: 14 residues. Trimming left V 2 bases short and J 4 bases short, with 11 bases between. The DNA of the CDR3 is TGTGCCAGCAGTTTAGGGGGGAATCCCTATGGCTACACCTTC. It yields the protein CASSLGGNPYGYTF.

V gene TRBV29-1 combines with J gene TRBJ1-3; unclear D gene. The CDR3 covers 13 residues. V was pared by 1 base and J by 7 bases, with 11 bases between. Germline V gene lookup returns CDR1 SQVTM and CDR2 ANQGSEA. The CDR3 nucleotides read TGCAGCGTTGAAGTGGGCAAAAGGAACACCATATATTTT. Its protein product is CSVEVGKRNTIYF.

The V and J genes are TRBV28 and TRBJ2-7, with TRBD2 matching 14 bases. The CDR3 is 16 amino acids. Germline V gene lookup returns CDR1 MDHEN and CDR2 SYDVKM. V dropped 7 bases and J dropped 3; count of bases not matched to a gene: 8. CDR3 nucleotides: TGTGCCAGCATACGGGTAGGGACTAGCGGGAGCTACGAGCAGTACTTC. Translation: CASIRVGTSGSYEQYF. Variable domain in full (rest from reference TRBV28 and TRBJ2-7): DVKVTQSSRYLVKRTGEKVFLECVQDMDHENMFWYRQDPGLGLRLIYFSYDVKMKEKGDIPEGYSVSREKKERFSLILESASTNQTSMYLCASIRVGTSGSYEQYFGPGTRLTVT.

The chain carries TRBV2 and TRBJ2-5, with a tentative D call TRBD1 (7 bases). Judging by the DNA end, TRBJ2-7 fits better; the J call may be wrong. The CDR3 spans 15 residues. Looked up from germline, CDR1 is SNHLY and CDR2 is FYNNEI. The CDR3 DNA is TGTGCCAGCGTCATGATCGACAGGGAGGAGGACGAGCAGTACTTC. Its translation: CASVMIDREEDEQYF.

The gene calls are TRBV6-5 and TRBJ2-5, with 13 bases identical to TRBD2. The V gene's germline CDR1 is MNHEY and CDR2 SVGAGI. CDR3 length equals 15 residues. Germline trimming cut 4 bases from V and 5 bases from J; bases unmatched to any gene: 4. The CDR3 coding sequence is TGTGCCAGCAGTTGGACTAGCGGGAGTATCGAGACCCAGTACTTC. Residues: CASSWTSGSIETQYF.

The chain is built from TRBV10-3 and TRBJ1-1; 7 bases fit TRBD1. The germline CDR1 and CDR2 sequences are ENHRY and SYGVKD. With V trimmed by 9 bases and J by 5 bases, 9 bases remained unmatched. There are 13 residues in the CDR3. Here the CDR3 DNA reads TGTGCCATACGACAGGGTGATACGACTGAAGCTTTCTTT. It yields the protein CAIRQGDTTEAFF.

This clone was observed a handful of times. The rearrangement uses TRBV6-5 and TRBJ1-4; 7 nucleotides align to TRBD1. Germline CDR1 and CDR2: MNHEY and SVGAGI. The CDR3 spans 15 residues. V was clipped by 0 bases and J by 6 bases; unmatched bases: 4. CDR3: CASSYSITGDEKLFF. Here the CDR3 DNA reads TGTGCCAGCAGTTACTCGATCACAGGGGATGAAAAACTGTTTTTT.

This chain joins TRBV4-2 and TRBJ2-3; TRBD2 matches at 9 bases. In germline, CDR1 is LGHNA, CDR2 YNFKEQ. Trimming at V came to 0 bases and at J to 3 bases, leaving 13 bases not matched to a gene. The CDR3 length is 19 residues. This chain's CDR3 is CASSQDWIAGGPVTDTQYF. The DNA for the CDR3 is TGTGCCAGCAGCCAAGATTGGATCGCGGGAGGGCCGGTGACAGATACGCAGTATTTT.

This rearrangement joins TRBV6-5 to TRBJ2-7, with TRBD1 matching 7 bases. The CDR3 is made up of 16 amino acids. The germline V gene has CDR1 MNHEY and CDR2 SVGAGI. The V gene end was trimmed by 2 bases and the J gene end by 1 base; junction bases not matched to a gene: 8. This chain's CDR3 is CASSYDRAVGSYEQYF. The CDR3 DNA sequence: TGTGCCAGCAGTTACGACAGGGCAGTGGGATCCTACGAGCAGTACTTC.

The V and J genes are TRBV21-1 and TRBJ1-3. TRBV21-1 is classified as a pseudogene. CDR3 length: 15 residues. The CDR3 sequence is CASLWGGLSGNTIYF. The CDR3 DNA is TGTGCCAGCCTTTGGGGAGGACTCTCTGGAAACACCATATATTTT.

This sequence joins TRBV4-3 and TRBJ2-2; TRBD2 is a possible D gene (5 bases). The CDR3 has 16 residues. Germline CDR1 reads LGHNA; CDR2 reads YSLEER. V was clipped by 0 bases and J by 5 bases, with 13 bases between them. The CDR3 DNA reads TGCGCCAGCAGCCAAGATACTAGGGCCCGGACCGGGGAGCTGTTTTTT. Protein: CASSQDTRARTGELFF.

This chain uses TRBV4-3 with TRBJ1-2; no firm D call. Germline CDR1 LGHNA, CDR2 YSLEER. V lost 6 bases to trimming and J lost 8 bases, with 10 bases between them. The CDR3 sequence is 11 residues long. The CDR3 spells CASSPRGGYTF. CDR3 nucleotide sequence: TGCGCCAGCAGTCCAAGAGGGGGCTACACCTTC.

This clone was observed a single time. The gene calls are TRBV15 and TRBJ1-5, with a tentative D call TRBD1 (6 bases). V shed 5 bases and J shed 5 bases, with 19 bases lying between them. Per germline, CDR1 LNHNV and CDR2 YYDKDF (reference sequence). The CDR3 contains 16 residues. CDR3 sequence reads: CATSGTARDIYQPQHF. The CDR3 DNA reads TGTGCCACCAGCGGGACCGCCCGGGACATATATCAGCCCCAGCATTTT.

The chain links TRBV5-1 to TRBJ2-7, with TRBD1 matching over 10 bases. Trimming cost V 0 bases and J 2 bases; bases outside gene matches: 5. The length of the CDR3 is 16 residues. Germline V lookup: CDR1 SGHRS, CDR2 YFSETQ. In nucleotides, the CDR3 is TGCGCCAGCAGCTTGGTGGGACAGGGGACCGCCTACGAGCAGTACTTC. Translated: CASSLVGQGTAYEQYF.

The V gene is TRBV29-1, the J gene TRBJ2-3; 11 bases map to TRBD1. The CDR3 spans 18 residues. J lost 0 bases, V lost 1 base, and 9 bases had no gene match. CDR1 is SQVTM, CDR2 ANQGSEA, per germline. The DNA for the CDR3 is TGCAGCGTTGAAGCGGCCCCCGGGACAGGGGGAAGCACAGATACGCAGTATTTT. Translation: CSVEAAPGTGGSTDTQYF.